The sequence of this T cell receptor (beta chain) was determined in a study of a mutant IDH1 vaccine in newly diagnosed glioma. CDR3 size: 14 residues. Germline lookup yields CDR1 SQVTM and CDR2 ANQGSEA. J lost 10 bases, V lost 0 bases, and 8 bases had no gene match. Profiled with immunoSEQ multiplex PCR; TCRdb holds only in-frame clones, not every one. The table has 25,000 to 35,000 clones, around 91% seen once. As regards this clone: Its antigen is as yet unknown.

Time point given: week 11, during vaccination. In the vaccine, a single dose held 300 ug of the mutant IDH1 20-mer peptide, along with topical imiquimod. The sample consisted of PBMCs, taken from a glioma patient whose treatment included an IDH1 peptide vaccine. The chain links TRBV29-1 to TRBJ1-1; 10 bases are shared with TRBD1. This TCR was sampled from a man between 18 and 29 years old with glioma. CDR3 DNA: TGCAGCGTTGAAGATTTCGGGACAGGGGCGGTAGCTTTCTTT. Protein sequence: CSVEDFGTGAVAFF.